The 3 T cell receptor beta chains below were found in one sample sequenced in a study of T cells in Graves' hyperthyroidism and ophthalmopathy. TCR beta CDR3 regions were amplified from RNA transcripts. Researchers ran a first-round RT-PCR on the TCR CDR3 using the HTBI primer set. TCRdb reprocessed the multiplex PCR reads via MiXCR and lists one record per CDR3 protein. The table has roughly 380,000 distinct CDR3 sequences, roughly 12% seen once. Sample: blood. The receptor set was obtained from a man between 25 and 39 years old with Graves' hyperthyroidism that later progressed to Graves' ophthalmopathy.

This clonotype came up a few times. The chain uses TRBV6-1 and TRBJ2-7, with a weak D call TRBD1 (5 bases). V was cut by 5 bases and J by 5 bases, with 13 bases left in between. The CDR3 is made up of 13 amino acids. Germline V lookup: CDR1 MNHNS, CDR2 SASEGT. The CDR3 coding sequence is TGTGCCAGCAGTTTCGACAGTTACGACGAGCAGTACTTC. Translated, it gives CASSFDSYDEQYF.

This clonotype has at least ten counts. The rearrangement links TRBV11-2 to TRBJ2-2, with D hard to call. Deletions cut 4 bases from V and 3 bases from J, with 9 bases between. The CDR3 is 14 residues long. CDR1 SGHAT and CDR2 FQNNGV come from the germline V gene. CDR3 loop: CASSYSPDTGELFF. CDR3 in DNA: TGTGCCAGCAGCTACTCCCCGGACACCGGGGAGCTGTTTTTT.

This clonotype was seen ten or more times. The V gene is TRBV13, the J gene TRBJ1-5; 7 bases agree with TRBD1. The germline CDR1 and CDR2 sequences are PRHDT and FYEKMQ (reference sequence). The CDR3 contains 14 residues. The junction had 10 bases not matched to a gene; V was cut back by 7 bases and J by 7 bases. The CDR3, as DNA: TGTGCCAGCATCCATGACAGGGAAGGCCAGCCCCAGCATTTT. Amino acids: CASIHDREGQPQHF.